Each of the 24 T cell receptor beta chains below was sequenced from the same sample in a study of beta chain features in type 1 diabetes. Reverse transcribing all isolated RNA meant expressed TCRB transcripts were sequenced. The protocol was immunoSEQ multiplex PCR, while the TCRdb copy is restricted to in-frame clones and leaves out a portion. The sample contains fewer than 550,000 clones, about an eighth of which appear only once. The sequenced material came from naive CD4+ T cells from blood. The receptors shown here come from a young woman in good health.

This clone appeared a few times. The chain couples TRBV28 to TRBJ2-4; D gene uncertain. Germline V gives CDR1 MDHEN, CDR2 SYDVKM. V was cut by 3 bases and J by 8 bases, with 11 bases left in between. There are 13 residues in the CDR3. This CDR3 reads CASSFLYWDIQYF. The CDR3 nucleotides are TGTGCCAGCAGTTTCCTATACTGGGACATTCAGTACTTC.

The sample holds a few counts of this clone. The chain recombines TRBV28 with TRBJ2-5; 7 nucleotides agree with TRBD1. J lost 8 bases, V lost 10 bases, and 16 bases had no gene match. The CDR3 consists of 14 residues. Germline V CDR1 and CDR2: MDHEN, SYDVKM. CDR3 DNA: TGTGCCACCCTTTCGGGGACAGCTCGAGTTACCCAGTACTTC. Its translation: CATLSGTARVTQYF.

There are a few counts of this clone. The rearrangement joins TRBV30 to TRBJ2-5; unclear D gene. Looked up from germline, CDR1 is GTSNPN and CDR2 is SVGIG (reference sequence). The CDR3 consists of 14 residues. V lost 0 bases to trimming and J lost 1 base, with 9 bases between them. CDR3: CAWSVGSPQETQYF. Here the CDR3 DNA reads TGTGCCTGGAGTGTTGGGTCCCCCCAAGAGACCCAGTACTTC.

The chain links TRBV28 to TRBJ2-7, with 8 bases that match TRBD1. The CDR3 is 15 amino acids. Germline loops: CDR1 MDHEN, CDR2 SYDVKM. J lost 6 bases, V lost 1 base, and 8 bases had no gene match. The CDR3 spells CASSLLARGRGEQYF. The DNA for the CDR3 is TGTGCCAGCAGTTTATTAGCCAGGGGGCGAGGCGAGCAGTACTTC.

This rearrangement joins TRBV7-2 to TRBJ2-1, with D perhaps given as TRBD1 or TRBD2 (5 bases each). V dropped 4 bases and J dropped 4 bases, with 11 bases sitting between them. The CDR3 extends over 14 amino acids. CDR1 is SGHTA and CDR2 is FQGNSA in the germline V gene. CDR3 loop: CASSSGRRYNEQFF. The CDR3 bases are TGTGCCAGCAGCTCGGGACGTAGGTACAATGAGCAGTTCTTC. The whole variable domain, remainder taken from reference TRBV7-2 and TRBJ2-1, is GAGVSQSPSNKVTEKGKDVELRCDPISGHTALYWYRQSLGQGLEFLIYFQGNSAPDKSGLPSDRFSAERTGGSVSTLTIQRTQQEDSAVYLCASSSGRRYNEQFFGPGTRLTVL.

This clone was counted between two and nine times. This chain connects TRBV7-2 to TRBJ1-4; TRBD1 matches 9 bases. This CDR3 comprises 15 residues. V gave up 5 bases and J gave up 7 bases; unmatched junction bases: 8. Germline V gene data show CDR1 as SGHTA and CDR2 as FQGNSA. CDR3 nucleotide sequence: TGTGCCAGCAGCGCAACCGGGACAGGGAGTGAAAAACTGTTTTTT. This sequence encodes CASSATGTGSEKLFF.

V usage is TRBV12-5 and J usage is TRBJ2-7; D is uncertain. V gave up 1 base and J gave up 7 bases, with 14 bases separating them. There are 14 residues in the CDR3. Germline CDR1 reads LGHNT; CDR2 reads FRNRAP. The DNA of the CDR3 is TGTGCTAGTGGTTTGGGGCAGGCTATGGGGGAGCAGTACTTC. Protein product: CASGLGQAMGEQYF.

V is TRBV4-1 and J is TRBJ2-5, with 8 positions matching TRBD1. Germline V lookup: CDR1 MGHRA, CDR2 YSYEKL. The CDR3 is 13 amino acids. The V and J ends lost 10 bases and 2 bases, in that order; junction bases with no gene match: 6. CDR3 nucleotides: TGCGCCACCGGGACAGGCATACAAGAGACCCAGTACTTC. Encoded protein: CATGTGIQETQYF.

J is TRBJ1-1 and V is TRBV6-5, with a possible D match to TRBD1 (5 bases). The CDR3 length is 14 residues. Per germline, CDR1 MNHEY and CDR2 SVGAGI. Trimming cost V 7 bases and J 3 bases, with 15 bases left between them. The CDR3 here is CASKVRGGYTEAFF. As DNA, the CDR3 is TGTGCCAGCAAGGTTCGTGGGGGATACACTGAAGCTTTCTTT.

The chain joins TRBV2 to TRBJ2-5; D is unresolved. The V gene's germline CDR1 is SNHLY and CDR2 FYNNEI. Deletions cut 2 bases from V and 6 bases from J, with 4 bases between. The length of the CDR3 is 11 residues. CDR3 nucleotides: TGTGCCAGCAGTGAAACTAAGACCCAGTACTTC. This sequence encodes CASSETKTQYF. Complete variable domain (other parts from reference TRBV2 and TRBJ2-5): EPEVTQTPSHQVTQMGQEVILRCVPISNHLYFYWYRQILGQKVEFLVSFYNNEISEKSEIFDDQFSVERPDGSNFTLKIRSTKLEDSAMYFCASSETKTQYFGPGTRLLVL.

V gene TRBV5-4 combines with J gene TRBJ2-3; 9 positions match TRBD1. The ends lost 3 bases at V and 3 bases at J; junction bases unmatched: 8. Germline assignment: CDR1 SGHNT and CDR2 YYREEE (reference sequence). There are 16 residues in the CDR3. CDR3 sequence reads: CASSSKQGAGTDTQYF. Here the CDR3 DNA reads TGTGCCAGCAGCTCGAAACAGGGGGCGGGGACAGATACGCAGTATTTT.

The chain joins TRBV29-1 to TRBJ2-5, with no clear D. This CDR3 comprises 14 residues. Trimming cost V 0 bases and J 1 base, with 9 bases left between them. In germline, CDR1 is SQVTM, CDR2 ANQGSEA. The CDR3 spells CSVEDRQAQETQYF. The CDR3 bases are TGCAGCGTTGAAGACCGGCAGGCCCAAGAGACCCAGTACTTC.

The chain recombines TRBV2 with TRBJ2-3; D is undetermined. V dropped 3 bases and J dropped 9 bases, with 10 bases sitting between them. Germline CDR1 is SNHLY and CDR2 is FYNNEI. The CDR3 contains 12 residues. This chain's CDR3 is CASSDGSRTQYF. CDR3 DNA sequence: TGTGCCAGCAGTGACGGGTCTAGGACGCAGTATTTT.

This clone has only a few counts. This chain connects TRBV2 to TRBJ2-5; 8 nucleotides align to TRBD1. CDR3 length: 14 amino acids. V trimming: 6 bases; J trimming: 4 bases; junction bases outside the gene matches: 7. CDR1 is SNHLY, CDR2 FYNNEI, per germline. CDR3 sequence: CASSEDRAGETQYF. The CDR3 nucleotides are TGTGCCAGCAGCGAGGACAGGGCCGGAGAGACCCAGTACTTC.

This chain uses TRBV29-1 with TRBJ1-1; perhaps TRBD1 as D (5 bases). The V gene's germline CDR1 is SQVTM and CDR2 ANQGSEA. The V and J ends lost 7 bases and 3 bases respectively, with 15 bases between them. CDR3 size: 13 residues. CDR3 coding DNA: TGCAGCGGCTCATTCTGGGGGGACACTGAAGCTTTCTTT. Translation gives CSGSFWGDTEAFF.

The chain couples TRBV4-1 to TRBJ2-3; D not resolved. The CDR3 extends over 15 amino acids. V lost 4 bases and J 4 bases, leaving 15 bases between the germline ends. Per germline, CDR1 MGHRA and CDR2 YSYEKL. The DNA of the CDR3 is TGCGCCAGCAGCCTATCGGGTCTCTACGCAGATACGCAGTATTTT. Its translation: CASSLSGLYADTQYF.

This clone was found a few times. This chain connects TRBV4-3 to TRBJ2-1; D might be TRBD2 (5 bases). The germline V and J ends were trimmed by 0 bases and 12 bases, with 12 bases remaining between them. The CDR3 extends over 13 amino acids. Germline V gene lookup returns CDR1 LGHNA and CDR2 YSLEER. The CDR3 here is CASSQDAPRGQFF. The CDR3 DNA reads TGCGCCAGCAGCCAAGACGCCCCACGGGGGCAGTTCTTC.

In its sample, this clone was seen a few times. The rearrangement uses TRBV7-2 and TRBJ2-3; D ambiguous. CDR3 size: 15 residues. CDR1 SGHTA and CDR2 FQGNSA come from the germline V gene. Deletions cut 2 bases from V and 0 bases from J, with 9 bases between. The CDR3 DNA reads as TGTGCCAGCAGCTTACTCACTTTAAGCACAGATACGCAGTATTTT. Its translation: CASSLLTLSTDTQYF.

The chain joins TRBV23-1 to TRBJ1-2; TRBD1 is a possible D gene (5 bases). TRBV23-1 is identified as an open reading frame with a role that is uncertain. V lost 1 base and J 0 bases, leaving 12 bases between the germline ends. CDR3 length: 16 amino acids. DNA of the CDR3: TGCGCCAGCAGTCAATACGGGGCCGCTCCTAACTATGGCTACACCTTC. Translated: CASSQYGAAPNYGYTF.

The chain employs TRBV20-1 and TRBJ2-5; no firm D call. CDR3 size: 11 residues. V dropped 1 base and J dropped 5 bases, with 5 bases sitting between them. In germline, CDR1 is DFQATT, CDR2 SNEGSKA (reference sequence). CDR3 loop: CSARVAETQYF. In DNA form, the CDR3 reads TGCAGTGCTAGAGTGGCGGAGACCCAGTACTTC.

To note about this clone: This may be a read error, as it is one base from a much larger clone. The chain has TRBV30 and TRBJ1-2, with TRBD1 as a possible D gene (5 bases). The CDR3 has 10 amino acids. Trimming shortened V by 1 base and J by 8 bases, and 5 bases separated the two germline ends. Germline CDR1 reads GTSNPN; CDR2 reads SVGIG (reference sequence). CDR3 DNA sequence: TGTGCCTGGAGTGGGGGCGGCTACACCTTC. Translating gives CAWSGGGYTF. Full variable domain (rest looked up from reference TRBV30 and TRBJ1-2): SQTIHQWPATLVQPVGSPLSLECTVEGTSNPNLYWYRQAAGRGLQLLFYSVGIGQISSEVPQNLSASRPQDRQFILSSKKLLLSDSGFYLCAWSGGGYTFGSGTRLTVV.

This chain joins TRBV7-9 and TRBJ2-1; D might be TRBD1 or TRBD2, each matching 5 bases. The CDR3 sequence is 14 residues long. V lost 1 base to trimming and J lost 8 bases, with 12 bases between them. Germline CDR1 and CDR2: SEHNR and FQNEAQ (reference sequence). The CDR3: CASSLGGGTDEQFF. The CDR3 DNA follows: TGTGCCAGCAGCTTAGGTGGGGGTACCGATGAGCAGTTCTTC.

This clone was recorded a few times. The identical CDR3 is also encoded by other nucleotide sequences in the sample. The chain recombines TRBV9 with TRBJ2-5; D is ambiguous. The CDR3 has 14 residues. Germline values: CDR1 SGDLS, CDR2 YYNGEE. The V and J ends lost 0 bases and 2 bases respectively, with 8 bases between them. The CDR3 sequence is CASSVGSVQETQYF. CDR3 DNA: TGTGCCAGCAGCGTAGGATCAGTTCAAGAGACCCAGTACTTC.

CDR3 sequence reads: CASSQVTGGRQPQHF. The DNA for the CDR3 is TGCGCCAGCAGCCAAGTCACAGGGGGCCGTCAGCCCCAGCATTTT. The rearrangement links TRBV4-1 to TRBJ1-5, with 9 bases fitting TRBD1. CDR1 and CDR2 (germline): MGHRA, YSYEKL. The junction had 4 bases not matched to a gene; V was cut back by 1 base and J by 6 bases. The CDR3 has 15 residues.